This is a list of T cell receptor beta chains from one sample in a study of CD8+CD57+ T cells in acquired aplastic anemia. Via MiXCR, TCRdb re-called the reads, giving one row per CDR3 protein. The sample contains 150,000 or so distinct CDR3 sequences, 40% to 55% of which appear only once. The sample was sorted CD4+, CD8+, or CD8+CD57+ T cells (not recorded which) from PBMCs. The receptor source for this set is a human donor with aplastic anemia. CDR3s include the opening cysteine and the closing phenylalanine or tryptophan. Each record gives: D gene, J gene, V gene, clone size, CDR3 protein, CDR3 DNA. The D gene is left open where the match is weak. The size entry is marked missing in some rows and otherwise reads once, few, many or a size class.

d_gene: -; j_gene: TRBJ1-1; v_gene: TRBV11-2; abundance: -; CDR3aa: CASSSRSTAPNTEAFF; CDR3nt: TGTGCCAGCAGCTCCCGTTCAACGGCGCCGAACACTGAAGCTTTCTTT
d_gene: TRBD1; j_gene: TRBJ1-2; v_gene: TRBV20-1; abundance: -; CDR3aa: CSAAGGYGYTF; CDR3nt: TGCAGCGCGGCAGGGGGCTATGGCTACACCTTC
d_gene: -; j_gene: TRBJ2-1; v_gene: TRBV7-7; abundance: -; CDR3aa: CASSLEAF; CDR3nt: TGTGCTAGCAGCTTAGAGGCATTT
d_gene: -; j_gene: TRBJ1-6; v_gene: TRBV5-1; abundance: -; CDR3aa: CASSLESGTDSPLHF; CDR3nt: TGCGCCAGCAGCTTGGAATCAGGGACGGATTCACCCCTCCACTTT
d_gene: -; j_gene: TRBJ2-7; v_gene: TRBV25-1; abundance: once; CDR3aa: CASSQVNRAEQYF; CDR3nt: TGTGCCAGCAGCCAGGTGAACAGGGCCGAGCAGTACTTC
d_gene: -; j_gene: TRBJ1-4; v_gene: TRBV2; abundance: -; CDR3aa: CASRLQEKLFF; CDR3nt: TGTGCCAGCAGACTCCAAGAAAAACTGTTTTTT
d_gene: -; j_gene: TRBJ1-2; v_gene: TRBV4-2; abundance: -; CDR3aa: CASSQDWPGNYGYTF; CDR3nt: TGTGCCAGCAGCCAAGATTGGCCCGGGAACTATGGCTACACCTTC
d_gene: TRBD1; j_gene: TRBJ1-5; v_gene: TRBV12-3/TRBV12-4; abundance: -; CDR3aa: CASVNRGGSNQPQHF; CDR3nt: TGTGCCAGCGTTAACAGGGGAGGTAGCAATCAGCCCCAGCATTTT
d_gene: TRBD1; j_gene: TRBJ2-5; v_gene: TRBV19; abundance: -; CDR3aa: CASSPGQGGAMMETQYF; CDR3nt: TGTGCCAGTAGTCCCGGACAGGGGGGGGCCATGATGGAGACCCAGTACTTC
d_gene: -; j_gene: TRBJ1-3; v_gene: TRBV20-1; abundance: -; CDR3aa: CSAGDSFGNTIYF; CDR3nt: TGCAGTGCTGGAGACAGTTTCGGAAACACCATATATTTT
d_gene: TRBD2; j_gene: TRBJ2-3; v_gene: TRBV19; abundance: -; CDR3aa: CASSSGGAGTDTQYF; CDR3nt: TGTGCCAGTAGTAGCGGGGGGGCCGGCACAGATACGCAGTATTTT
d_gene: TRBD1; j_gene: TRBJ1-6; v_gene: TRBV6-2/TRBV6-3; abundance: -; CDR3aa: CASSLGDREASPLHF; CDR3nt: TGTGCCAGCAGTTTGGGGGACAGGGAGGCGTCACCCCTCCACTTT
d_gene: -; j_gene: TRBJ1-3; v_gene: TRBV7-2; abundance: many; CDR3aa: CASSLGTPVSGNTIYF; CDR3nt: TGTGCCAGCAGCTTAGGTACTCCTGTTTCTGGAAACACCATATATTTT
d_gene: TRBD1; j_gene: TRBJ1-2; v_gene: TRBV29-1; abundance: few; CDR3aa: CSVEGQGAYYGYTF; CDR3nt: TGCAGCGTTGAGGGACAGGGGGCTTACTATGGCTACACCTTC
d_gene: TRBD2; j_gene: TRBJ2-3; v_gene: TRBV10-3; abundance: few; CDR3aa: CAISESGTADTQYF; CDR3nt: TGTGCCATCAGTGAGAGCGGGACCGCGGATACGCAGTATTTT
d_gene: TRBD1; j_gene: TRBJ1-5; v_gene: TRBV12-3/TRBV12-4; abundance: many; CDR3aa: CASRPGTGSNQPQHF; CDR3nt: TGTGCCAGCAGACCCGGGACAGGTTCCAATCAGCCCCAGCATTTT
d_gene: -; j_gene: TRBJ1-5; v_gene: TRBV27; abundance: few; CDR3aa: CASSLRTQGQPQHF; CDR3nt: TGTGCCAGCAGTTTACGCACCCAGGGGCAGCCCCAGCATTTT
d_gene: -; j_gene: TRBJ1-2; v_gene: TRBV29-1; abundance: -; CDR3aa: CSVDGPTFRNGYTF; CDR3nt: TGCAGCGTTGACGGCCCCACGTTTAGGAATGGCTACACCTTC
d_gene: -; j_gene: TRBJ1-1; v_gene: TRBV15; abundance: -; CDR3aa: CATSRGGLNTEAFF; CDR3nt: TGTGCCACCAGCAGAGGCGGCCTGAACACTGAAGCTTTCTTT
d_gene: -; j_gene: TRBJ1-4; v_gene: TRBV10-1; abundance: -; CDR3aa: CASSGRGSGDEKLFF; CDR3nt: TGCGCCAGCAGCGGGAGGGGATCCGGGGATGAAAAACTGTTTTTT
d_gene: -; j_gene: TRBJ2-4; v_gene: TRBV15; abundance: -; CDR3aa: CATSRDRGKNIQYF; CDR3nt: TGTGCCACCAGCAGAGATCGGGGTAAAAACATTCAGTACTTC
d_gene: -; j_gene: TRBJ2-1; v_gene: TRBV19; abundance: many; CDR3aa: CASSSRGPADNEQFF; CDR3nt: TGTGCCAGTAGTTCCCGTGGCCCGGCAGACAATGAGCAGTTCTTC
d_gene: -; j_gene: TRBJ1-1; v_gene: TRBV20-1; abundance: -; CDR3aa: CSEDIGGRRTEAFF; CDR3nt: TGCAGTGAAGATATAGGGGGGCGCCGCACTGAAGCTTTCTTT
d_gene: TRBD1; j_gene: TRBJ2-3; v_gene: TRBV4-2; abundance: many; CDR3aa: CASSRRQGADTQYF; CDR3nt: TGTGCCAGCAGCCGCCGACAGGGGGCAGATACGCAGTATTTT
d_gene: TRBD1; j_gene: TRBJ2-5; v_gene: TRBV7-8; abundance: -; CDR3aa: CASSQRTGGRDQETQYF; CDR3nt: TGTGCCAGCAGCCAGCGGACAGGGGGCCGTGACCAAGAGACCCAGTACTTC
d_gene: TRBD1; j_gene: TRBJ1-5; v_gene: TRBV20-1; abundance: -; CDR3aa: CSARGPGQDNQPQHF; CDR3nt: TGCAGTGCTAGAGGTCCCGGACAGGACAATCAGCCCCAGCATTTT
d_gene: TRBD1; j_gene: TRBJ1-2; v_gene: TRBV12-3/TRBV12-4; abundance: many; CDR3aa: CASSFRDRATNGYTF; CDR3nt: TGTGCCAGCAGTTTTCGGGACAGGGCAACTAATGGCTACACCTTC
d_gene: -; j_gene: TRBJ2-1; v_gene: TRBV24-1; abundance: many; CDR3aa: CATSAINRAYNEQFF; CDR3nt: TGTGCCACCAGTGCTATTAACAGGGCCTACAATGAGCAGTTCTTC
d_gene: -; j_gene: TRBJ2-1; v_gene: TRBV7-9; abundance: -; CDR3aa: CASSLAGAVYNEQFF; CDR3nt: TGTGCCAGCAGCTTAGCGGGGGCGGTCTACAATGAGCAGTTCTTC
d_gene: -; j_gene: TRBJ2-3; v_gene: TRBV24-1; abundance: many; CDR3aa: CATSDRTLSGDTQYF; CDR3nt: TGTGCCACCAGTGATCGGACACTAAGTGGAGATACGCAGTATTTT
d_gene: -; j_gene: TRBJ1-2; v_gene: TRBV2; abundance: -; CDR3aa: CASSEGGYYGYTF; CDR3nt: TGTGCCAGCAGTGAAGGGGGCTACTATGGCTACACCTTC
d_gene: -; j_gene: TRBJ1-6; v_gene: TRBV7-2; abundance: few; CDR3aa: CASSLDSPLHF; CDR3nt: TGTGCCAGCAGCTTGGATTCACCCCTCCACTTT
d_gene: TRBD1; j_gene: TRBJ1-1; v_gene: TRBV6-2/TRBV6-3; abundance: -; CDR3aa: CASRPGTGGSEAFF; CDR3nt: TGTGCCAGCAGGCCGGGGACAGGGGGCTCTGAAGCTTTCTTT
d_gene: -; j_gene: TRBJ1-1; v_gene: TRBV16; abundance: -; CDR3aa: CASSPTLNTEAFF; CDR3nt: TGTGCCAGCAGTCCCACACTGAACACTGAAGCTTTCTTT
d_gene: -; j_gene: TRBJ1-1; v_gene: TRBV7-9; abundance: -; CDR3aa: CASTKLGTEAFF; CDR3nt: TGTGCCAGCACAAAGCTTGGCACTGAAGCTTTCTTT
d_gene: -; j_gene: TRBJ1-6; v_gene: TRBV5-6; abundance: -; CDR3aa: CASSLEGLSNSPLHF; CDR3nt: TGTGCCAGCAGCTTGGAGGGGCTAAGTAATTCACCCCTCCACTTT
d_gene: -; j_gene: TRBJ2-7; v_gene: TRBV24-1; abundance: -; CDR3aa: CATSVDDGEQYF; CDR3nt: TGTGCCACCAGTGTAGACGACGGTGAGCAGTACTTC
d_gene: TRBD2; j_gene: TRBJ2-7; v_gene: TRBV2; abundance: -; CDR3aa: CATSLNSGVGYEQYF; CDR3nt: TGTGCCACCAGCCTAAACAGCGGGGTAGGCTACGAGCAGTACTTC
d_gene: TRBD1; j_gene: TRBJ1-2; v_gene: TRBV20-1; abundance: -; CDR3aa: CSAPGGGQGALHGYTF; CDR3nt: TGCAGTGCCCCCGGAGGCGGACAGGGAGCGCTACATGGCTACACCTTC
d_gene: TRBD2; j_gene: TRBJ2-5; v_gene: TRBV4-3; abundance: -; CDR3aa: CASSLMGTSGGMGETQYF; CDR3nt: TGCGCCAGCAGCTTAATGGGGACTAGCGGGGGGATGGGCGAGACCCAGTACTTC
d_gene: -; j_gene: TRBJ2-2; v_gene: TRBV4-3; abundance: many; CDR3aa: CASSQEGPPTGELFF; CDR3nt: TGCGCCAGCAGCCAAGAGGGGCCACCCACCGGGGAGCTGTTTTTT
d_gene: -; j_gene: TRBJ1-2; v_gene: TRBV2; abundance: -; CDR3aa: CASRLGSHGCTF; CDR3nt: TGTGCCAGCAGGCTTGGGTCACATGGCTGCACCTTC
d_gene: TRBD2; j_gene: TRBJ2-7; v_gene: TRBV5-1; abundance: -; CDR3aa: CASSSADGGGYEQYF; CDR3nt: TGCGCCAGCAGCTCTGCGGACGGGGGGGGGTACGAGCAGTACTTC
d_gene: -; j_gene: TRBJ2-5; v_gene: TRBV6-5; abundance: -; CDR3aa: CASSYSMAAQGETQYF; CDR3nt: TGTGCCAGCAGTTACTCGATGGCCGCCCAAGGGGAGACCCAGTACTTC
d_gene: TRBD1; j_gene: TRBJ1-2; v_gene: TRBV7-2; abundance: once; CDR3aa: CASSPWDSTNYGYTF; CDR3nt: TGTGCCAGCAGCCCCTGGGACAGCACTAACTATGGCTACACCTTC
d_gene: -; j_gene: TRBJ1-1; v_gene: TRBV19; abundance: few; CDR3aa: CASSTLRENTEAFF; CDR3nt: TGTGCCAGTAGTACTCTAAGGGAGAACACTGAAGCTTTCTTT
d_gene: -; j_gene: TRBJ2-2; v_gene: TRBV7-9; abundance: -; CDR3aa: CASSYWTETGELFF; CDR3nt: TGTGCCAGCAGCTATTGGACCGAGACCGGGGAGCTGTTTTTT
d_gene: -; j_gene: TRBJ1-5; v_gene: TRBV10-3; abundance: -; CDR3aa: CAISESATANSPEHF; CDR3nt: TGTGCCATCAGTGAGTCCGCGACAGCAAATTCCCCCGAGCATTTT
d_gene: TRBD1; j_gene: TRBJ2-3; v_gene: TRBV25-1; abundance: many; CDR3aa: CASSPPGQGTDTQYF; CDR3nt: TGTGCCAGCAGCCCACCGGGACAGGGCACAGATACGCAGTATTTT
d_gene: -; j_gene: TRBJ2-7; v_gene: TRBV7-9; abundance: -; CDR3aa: CASRFGSPYEQYF; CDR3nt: TGTGCCAGCCGCTTTGGTAGCCCCTACGAGCAGTACTTC
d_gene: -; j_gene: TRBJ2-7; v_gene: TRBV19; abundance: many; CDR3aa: CASSIEGGRQYF; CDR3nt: TGTGCCAGTAGTATAGAGGGGGGTCGACAGTACTTC
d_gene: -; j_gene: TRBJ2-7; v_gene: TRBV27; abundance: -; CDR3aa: CASSVGGQFYEQYF; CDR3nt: TGTGCCAGCAGCGTTGGTGGGCAGTTCTACGAGCAGTACTTC
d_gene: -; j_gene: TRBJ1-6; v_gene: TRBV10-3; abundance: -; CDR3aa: CASMRNTGGPPLHF; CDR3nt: TGCGCCAGCATGAGGAATACAGGAGGTCCACCCCTCCACTTT
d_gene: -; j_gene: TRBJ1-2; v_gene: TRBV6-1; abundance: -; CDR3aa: CASSWLVTVDYGYTF; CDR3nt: TGTGCCAGCAGCTGGTTGGTGACGGTAGACTATGGCTACACCTTC
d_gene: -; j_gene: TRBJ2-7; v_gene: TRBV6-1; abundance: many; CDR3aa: CASTGGPYEQYF; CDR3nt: TGTGCCAGCACCGGGGGCCCCTACGAGCAGTACTTC
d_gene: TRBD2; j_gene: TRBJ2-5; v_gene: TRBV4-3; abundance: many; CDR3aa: CASSQDGGLAGQQETQYF; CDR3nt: TGCGCCAGCAGCCAAGATGGAGGACTAGCGGGGCAGCAAGAGACCCAGTACTTC
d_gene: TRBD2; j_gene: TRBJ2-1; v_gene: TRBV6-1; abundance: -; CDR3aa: CASSPGLPPRNGQFF; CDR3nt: TGTGCCAGCAGCCCGGGACTACCCCCTAGGAATGGGCAGTTCTTC